This T cell receptor beta chain was captured by sequencing in a study of blood T cell repertoires in COVID-19. Study-wide context: Samples taken during acute and convalescent COVID-19 were collected in the United States, Italy and Spain. PBMCs, B-cell-depleted T cells, or T cells provided the cDNA or gDNA that made up the material.

Germline V gene lookup returns CDR1 LNHDA and CDR2 SQIVND (reference sequence). The V gene end was trimmed by 3 bases and the J gene end by 5 bases; junction bases not matched to a gene: 5. The CDR3 has 15 residues. In the original processing: Nucleated cell number was recorded as an estimate derived from reference gene primer amplification. TCRdb keeps only in-frame clones here, not all; method: immunoSEQ multiplex PCR. The V and J calls and clone size are taken from that table; D and trimming were inferred from the DNA. Of 250,000 to 350,000 clones listed, roughly nine tenths are singletons. The chain has TRBV19 and TRBJ2-2; 8 bases are a match to TRBD2. The sample taken for sequencing was peripheral blood. The clonotype comes from a woman in her 40s who had recovered from COVID-19. CDR3 bases: TGTGCCAGTAGTATTGCACTAGCGGCAACCGGGGAGCTGTTTTTT. Its protein is CASSIALAATGELFF. Complete variable domain (other parts from reference TRBV19 and TRBJ2-2): DGGITQSPKYLFRKEGQNVTLSCEQNLNHDAMYWYRQDPGQGLRLIYYSQIVNDFQKGDIAEGYSVSREKKESFPLTVTSAQKNPTAFYLCASSIALAATGELFFGEGSRLTVL.